This T cell receptor beta chain is from a study of cytomegalovirus exposure and HLA in healthy donors. Overall study context: A previous analysis identified approximately 110 million unique TCR beta sequences derived from about 180 million T cells. The study's findings and limits: Links to common viral pathogens appeared, in a later analysis, for several of the most significant clusters. In a later analysis, TCR beta V- and J-gene trimming showed a link to a missense DCLRE1C variant. Per a prior analysis, the majority of TCR beta V segments were productive roughly 90% or roughly 30% of the time.

Trimming pared 8 bases from V and 0 bases from J, leaving 8 bases between. The length of the CDR3 is 13 residues. CDR1 is MNHEY, CDR2 SVGAGI, per germline. With 60 Vbeta and 13 Jbeta primers, the PCR was carried out. Generated by immunoSEQ multiplex PCR, the TCRdb table keeps only in-frame clones and is missing some. The sample carries under 200,000 clones, 65% to 90% recorded once. Points on this clone: Its target is unknown.

The sequencing sample was made of PBMCs. The rearrangement links TRBV6-5 to TRBJ1-5; a possible D gene is TRBD1 (5 bases). The clonotype was recovered from a woman in her forties or fifties in good health and CMV-seronegative. The CDR3 loop is CASRQNSNQPQHF. The CDR3 DNA is TGTGCCAGCCGACAGAATAGCAATCAGCCCCAGCATTTT.